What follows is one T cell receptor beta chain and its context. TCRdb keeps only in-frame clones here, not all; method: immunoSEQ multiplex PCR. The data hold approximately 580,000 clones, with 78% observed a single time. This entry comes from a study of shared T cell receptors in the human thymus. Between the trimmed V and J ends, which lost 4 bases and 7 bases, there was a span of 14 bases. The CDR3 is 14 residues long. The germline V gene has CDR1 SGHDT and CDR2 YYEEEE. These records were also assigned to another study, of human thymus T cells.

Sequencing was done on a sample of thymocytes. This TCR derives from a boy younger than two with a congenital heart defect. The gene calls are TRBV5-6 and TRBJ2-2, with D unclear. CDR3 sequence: CASSRTPRGGELFF. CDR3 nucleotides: TGTGCCAGCAGCAGAACCCCCCGAGGCGGGGAGCTGTTTTTT.